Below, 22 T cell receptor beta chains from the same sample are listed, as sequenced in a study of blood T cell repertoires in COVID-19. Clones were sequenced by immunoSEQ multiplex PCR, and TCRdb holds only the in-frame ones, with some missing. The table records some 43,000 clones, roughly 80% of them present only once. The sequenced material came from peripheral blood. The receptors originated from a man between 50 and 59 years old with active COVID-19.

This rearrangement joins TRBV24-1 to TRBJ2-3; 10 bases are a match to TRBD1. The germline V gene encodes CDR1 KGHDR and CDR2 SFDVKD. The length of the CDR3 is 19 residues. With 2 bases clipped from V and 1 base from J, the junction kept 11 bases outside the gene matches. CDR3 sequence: CATSDSLPRDRGGTDTQYF. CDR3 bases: TGTGCCACCAGTGATTCCCTACCCCGGGACAGGGGTGGCACAGATACGCAGTATTTT.

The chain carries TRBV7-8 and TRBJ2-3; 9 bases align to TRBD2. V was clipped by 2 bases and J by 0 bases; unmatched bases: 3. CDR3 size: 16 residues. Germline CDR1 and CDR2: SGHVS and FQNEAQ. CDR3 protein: CASSLQLAGSTDTQYF. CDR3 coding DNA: TGTGCCAGCAGCTTACAGCTAGCGGGGAGCACAGATACGCAGTATTTT.

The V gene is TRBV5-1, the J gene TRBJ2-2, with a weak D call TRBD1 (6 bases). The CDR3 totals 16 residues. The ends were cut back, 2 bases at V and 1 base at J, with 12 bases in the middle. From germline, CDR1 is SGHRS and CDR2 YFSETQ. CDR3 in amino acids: CASSFGGGLNTGELFF. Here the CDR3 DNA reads TGCGCCAGCAGCTTTGGGGGCGGACTGAACACCGGGGAGCTGTTTTTT.

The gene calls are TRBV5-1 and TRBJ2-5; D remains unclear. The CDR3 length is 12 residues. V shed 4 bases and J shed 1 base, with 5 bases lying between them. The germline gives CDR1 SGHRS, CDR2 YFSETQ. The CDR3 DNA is TGCGCCAGCAGCCCCTCCCAAGAGACCCAGTACTTC. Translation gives CASSPSQETQYF.

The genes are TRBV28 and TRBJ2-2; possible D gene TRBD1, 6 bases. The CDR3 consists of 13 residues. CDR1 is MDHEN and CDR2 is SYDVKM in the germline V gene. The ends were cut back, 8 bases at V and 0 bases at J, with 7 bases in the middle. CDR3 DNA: TGTGCCAGCGGGACAACGAACACCGGGGAGCTGTTTTTT. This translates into CASGTTNTGELFF.

Here the CDR3 reads CASSVGVEGGYTF. The CDR3 bases are TGTGCCAGCAGCGTAGGAGTGGAGGGGGGCTACACCTTC. The chain combines TRBV9 with TRBJ1-2; D is perhaps TRBD1 (5 bases). The length of the CDR3 is 13 residues. Trimming took 0 bases from V and 8 from J, leaving 11 bases between them. Germline V gene sequence: CDR1 SGDLS, CDR2 YYNGEE. Based on the CDR3 plus reference TRBV9 and TRBJ1-2, the full variable domain is DSGVTQTPKHLITATGQRVTLRCSPRSGDLSVYWYQQSLDQGLQFLIQYYNGEERAKGNILERFSAQQFPDLHSELNLSSLELGDSALYFCASSVGVEGGYTFGSGTRLTVV.

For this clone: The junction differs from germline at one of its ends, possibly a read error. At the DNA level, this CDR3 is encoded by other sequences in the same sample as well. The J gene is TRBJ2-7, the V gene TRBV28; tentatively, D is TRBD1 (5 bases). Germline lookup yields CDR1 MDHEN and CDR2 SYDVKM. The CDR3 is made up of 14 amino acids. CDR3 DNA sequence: TGTGCCAGCAGTTTCATCGCAGGGAACCACGAGCAGTATTTC. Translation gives CASSFIAGNHEQYF.

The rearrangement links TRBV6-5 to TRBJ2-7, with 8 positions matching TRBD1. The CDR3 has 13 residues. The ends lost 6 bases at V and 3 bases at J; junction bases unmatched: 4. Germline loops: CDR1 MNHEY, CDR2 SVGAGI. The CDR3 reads CASSQQGDYEQYF. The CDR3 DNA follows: TGTGCCAGCAGCCAACAGGGGGACTACGAGCAGTACTTC.

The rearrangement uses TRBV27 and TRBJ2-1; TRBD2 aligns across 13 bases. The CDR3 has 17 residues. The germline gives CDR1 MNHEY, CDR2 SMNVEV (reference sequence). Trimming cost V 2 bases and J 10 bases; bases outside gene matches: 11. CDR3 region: CASSLLTGLAGEGEQFF. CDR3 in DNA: TGTGCCAGCAGTTTACTAACTGGACTAGCGGGGGAGGGGGAGCAGTTCTTC.

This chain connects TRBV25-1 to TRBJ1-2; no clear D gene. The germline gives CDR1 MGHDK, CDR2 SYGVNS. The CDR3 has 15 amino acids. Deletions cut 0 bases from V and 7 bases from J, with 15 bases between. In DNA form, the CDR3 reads TGTGCCAGCAGTGAATATATTGATGCCCTAGTTGGCTACACCTTC. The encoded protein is CASSEYIDALVGYTF.

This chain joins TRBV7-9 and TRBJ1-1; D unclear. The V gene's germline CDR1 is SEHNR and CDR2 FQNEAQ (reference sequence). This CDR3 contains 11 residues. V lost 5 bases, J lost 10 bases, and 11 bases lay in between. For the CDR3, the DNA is TGTGCCAGCAGCCCAAGCTTGGTAGCTTTCTTT. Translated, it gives CASSPSLVAFF.

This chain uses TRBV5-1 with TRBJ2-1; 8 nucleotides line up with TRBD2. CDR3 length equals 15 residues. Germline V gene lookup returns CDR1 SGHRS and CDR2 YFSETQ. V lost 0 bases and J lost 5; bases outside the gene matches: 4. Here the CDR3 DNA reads TGCGCCAGCAGCTTGGAGGGACTAGTTAACAATGAGCAGTTCTTC. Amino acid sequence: CASSLEGLVNNEQFF.

The CDR3: CASTLRYSGELFF. The CDR3, as DNA: TGCGCCAGCACCCTTCGGTATTCCGGGGAGCTGTTTTTT. The chain couples TRBV23-1 to TRBJ2-2, with no clear D. TRBV23-1 is filed as an ORF, its function uncertain. V lost 7 bases to trimming and J lost 6 bases, with 12 bases between them. CDR3 length equals 13 residues.

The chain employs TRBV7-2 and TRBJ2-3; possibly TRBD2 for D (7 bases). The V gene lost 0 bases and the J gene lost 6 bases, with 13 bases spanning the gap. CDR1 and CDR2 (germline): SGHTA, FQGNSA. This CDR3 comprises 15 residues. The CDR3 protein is CASSLAGGGLDTQYF. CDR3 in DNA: TGTGCCAGCAGCTTAGCAGGGGGGGGCCTGGATACGCAGTATTTT.

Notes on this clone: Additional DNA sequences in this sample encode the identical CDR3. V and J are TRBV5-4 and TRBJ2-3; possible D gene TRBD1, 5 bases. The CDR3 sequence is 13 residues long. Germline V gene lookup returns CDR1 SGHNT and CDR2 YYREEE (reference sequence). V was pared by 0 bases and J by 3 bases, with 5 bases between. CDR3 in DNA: TGTGCCAGCAGCTTGGCAGGGACAGATACGCAGTATTTT. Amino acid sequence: CASSLAGTDTQYF.

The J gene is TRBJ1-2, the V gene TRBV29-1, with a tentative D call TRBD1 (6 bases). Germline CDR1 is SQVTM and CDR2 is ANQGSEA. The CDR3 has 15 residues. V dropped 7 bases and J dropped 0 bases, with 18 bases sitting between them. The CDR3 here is CSAMAPDSANYGYTF. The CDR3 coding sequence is TGCAGCGCAATGGCCCCGGACAGCGCTAACTATGGCTACACCTTC.

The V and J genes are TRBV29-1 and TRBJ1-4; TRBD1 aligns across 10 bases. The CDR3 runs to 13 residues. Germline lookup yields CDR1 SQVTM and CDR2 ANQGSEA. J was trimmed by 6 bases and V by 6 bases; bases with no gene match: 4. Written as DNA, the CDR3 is TGCAGCGTGCCGGGACAGGGGTATGAAAAACTGTTTTTT. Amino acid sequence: CSVPGQGYEKLFF.

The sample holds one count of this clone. CDR3 in DNA: TGTGCCAGTAGTATAGCCCGAGATATCGGTGAGCAGTTCTTC. Its protein product is CASSIARDIGEQFF. This chain links TRBV19 with TRBJ2-1; D unclear. Germline-derived CDR1 and CDR2 are LNHDA and SQIVND (reference sequence). The CDR3 sequence is 14 residues long. The V and J ends lost 1 base and 9 bases respectively, with 13 bases between them. Drawing the rest from reference TRBV19 and TRBJ2-1, the complete variable domain is DGGITQSPKYLFRKEGQNVTLSCEQNLNHDAMYWYRQDPGQGLRLIYYSQIVNDFQKGDIAEGYSVSREKKESFPLTVTSAQKNPTAFYLCASSIARDIGEQFFGPGTRLTVL.

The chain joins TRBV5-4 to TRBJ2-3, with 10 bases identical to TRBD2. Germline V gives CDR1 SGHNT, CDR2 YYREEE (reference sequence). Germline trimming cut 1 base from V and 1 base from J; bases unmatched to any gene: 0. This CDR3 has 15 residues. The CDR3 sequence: CASSLTSGGTDTQYF. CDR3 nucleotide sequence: TGTGCCAGCAGCTTGACTAGCGGGGGCACAGATACGCAGTATTTT.

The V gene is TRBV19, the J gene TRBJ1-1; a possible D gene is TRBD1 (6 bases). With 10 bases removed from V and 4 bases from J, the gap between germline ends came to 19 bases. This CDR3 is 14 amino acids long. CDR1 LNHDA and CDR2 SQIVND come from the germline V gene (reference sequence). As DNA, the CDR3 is TGTGCCACCAAAACAATACAGGGCGCCACTGAAGCTTTCTTT. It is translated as CATKTIQGATEAFF.

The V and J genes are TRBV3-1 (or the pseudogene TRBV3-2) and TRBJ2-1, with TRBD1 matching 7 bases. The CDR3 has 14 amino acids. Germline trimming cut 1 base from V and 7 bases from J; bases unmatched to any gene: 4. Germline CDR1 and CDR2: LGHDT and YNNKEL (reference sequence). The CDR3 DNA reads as TGTGCCAGCAGCCAAGGGGACAGACAGAATGAGCAGTTCTTC. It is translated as CASSQGDRQNEQFF.

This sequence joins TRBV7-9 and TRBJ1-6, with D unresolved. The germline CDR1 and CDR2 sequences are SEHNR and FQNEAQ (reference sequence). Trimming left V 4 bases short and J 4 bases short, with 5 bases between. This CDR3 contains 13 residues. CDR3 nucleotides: TGTGCCAGCAGCTCAACTTATAATTCACCCCTCCACTTT. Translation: CASSSTYNSPLHF.